This T cell receptor (beta chain) was observed in a study of identical twins. Unique molecular identifiers were present on the cDNA, which also gained a universal primer site by template switching. MiXCR, run by TCRdb on the 5' RACE reads, gives a single entry per CDR3 protein. The sample includes approximately 190,000 distinct CDR3 sequences, around a sixth of them seen just once. This CDR3 comprises 13 residues. V was clipped by 5 bases and J by 10 bases, with 15 bases between them. Separately, the same data were catalogued under a study of T cells expressing NK-cell markers. That publication notes: The authors derived TCR beta repertoires from sorted CD3+CD56+NKG2C+, CD3+CD56+NKG2C- and CD3+CD56-NKG2C+ T cells.

The TCR comes from a woman younger than 35 in good health. The sequenced sample was CD8+ T cells sorted from blood. The chain couples TRBV12-3 or TRBV12-4 to TRBJ2-1; D unclear. The CDR3 is CASSPTRIGEQFF. In nucleotides, the CDR3 is TGTGCCAGCAGTCCGACTCGGATAGGAGAGCAGTTCTTC.